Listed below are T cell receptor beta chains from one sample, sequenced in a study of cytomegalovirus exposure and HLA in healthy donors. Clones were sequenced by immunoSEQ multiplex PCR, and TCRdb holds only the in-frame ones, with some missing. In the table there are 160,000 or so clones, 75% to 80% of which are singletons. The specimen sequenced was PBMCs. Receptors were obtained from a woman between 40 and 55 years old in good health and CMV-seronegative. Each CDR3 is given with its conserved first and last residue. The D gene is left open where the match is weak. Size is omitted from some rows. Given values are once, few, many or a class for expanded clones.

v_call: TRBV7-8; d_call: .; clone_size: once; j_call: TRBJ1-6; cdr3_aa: CASSLGGRASPLHF; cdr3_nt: TGTGCCAGCAGCTTAGGAGGGAGGGCTTCACCCCTCCACTTT
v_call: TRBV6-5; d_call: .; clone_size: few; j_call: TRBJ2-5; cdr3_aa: CASSYRRDLGQTQYF; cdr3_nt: TGTGCCAGCAGTTATCGGCGAGACCTGGGGCAGACCCAGTACTTC
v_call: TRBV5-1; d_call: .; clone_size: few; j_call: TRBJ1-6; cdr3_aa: CASSWGGRSDSPLHF; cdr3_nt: TGCGCCAGCAGCTGGGGGGGGAGGAGTGATTCACCCCTCCACTTT
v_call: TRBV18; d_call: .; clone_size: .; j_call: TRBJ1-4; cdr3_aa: CASSEGWGVNEKLFF; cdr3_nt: TGTGCCAGCTCCGAGGGATGGGGTGTTAATGAAAAACTGTTTTTT
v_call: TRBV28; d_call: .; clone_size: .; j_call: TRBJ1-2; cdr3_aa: CASSFLSNYGYTF; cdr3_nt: TGTGCCAGCAGTTTCCTCTCCAACTATGGCTACACCTTC
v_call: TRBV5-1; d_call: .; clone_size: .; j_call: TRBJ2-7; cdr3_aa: CASSFSSEYSYEQYF; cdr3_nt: TGCGCCAGCAGCTTTTCTAGCGAGTACTCCTACGAGCAGTACTTC
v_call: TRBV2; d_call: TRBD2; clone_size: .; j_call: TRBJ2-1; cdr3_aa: CASSESRTSGVYNEQFF; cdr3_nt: TGTGCCAGCAGTGAATCGAGGACTAGCGGCGTCTACAATGAGCAGTTCTTC
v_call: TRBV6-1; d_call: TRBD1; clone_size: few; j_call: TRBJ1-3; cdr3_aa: CASRDRSSGNTIYF; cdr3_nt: TGTGCCAGCCGGGACAGAAGCTCTGGAAACACCATATATTTT
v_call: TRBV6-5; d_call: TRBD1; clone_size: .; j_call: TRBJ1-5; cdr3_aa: CASSTQQGGRIAQHF; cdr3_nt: TGTGCCAGCAGTACTCAACAGGGGGGGAGGATAGCCCAGCATTTT
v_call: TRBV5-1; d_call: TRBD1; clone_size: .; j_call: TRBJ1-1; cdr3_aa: CASSRRGQGNTEAFF; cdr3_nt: TGCGCCAGCAGCCGTCGGGGACAGGGAAACACTGAAGCTTTCTTT
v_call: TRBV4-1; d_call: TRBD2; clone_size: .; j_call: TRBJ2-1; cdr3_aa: CASSQLSGGLGEQFF; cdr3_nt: TGCGCCAGCAGCCAACTTAGCGGGGGTTTAGGTGAGCAGTTCTTC
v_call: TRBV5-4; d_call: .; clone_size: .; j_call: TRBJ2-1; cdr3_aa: CASSLASRPEQFF; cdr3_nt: TGTGCCAGCAGCTTGGCGAGCAGGCCCGAGCAGTTCTTC
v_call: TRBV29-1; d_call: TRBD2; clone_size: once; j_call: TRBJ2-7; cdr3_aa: CSVARQLAGDEQYF; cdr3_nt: TGCAGCGTCGCCAGGCAGCTAGCGGGCGACGAGCAGTACTTC
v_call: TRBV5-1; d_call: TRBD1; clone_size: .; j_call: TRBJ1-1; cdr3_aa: CASSPGTEAEAFF; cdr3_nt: TGCGCCAGCAGCCCCGGGACAGAAGCCGAAGCTTTCTTT
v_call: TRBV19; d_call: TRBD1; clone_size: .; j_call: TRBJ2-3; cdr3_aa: CASSIGQGAPDTQYF; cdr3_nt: TGTGCCAGTAGTATAGGCCAGGGGGCCCCAGATACGCAGTATTTT
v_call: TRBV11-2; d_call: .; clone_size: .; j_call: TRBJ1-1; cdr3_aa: CASSFRKEGWNTEAFF; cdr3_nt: TGTGCCAGCAGCTTCAGAAAGGAGGGATGGAACACTGAAGCTTTCTTT